Listed below are T cell receptor beta chains from one sample, sequenced in a study of blood T cell repertoires in COVID-19. Using immunoSEQ multiplex PCR, the repertoire was profiled, and TCRdb retains in-frame clones only, with some absent. The table lists hundreds of thousands of clones, about 89% of them singletons, with approximately 1.5% in the top ten. Sequencing input: peripheral blood. The receptors were sampled from a woman in her forties who had recovered from COVID-19. CDR3s leave out the opening cysteine and the closing phenylalanine or tryptophan.

V	CDR3
TRBV29-1	SVELVGSEQY
TRBV11-3	ASSLSGLGQGEQF
TRBV3-1/TRBV3-2	ASSQDARAVPYGYT
TRBV12-3/TRBV12-4	ASRVGQGGYT
TRBV6-5	ASTDRTVSLQY
TRBV6-5	ASSYSRDYEF
TRBV4-3	ASSQGQYSRGNSPLH
TRBV6-5	ASRSSSSYNSPLH
TRBV12-5	ASGLVRWRGGVSSYEQY
TRBV15	ATSKDRGREGETQY
TRBV15	ATSRDNGRRSEKLF
TRBV5-1	ASSLGRVGQPQH
TRBV2	ASSADGEAGDSPLH
TRBV10-3	AISELGQVQETQY
TRBV5-1	ASSPGVAYEQY
TRBV6-5	ASSYASGHEQF
TRBV19	ASSIIGTGLNYGYT
TRBV7-9	ASSLTYRGTEQY
TRBV28	ASRESEWNQPQH
TRBV2	ASRGDNWMEQY
TRBV3-1/TRBV3-2	ASSQENRGASSNYGYT
TRBV2	ASGRGGDSNQPQH
TRBV10-1	ASSLQGSYEQY
TRBV7-9	ASSRDYNEQF
TRBV19	ASSDTSGSYNEQF
TRBV19	ASSIDRLFSGANVLT
TRBV9	ASSVLAWDEQY
TRBV6-5	ASSRAGTGGNEQF
TRBV2	ASSESGVLTEAF
TRBV11-2	ASSLVGRASSGNTIY
TRBV27	ASSRTGVYNEQF
TRBV30	AGNQGSIYEQY
TRBV15	ATSRGQGSGANVLT